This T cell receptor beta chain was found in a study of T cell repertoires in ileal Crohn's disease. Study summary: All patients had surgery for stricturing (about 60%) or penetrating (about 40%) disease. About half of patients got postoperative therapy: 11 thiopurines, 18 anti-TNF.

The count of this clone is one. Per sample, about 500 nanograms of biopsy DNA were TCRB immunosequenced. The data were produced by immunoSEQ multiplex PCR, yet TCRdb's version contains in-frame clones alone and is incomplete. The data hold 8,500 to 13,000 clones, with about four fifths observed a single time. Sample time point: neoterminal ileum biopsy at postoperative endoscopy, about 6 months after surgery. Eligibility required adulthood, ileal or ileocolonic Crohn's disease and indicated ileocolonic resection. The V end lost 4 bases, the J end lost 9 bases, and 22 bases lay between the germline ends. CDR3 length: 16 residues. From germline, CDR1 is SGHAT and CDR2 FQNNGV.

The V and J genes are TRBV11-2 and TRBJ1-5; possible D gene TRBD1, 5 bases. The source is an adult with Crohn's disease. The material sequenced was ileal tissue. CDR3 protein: CASSSQSGPGGGPQHF. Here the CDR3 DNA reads TGTGCCAGCAGCTCACAATCAGGACCCGGCGGGGGGCCCCAGCATTTT.